The 19 T cell receptor beta chains presented below share a single source sample, sequenced in a study of shared clonotypes between healthy human individuals. TCRdb keeps only in-frame clones here, not all; method: immunoSEQ multiplex PCR. In the table there are 700,000 or so clones, about two thirds of which are singletons. The sequencing sample was made of memory CD4+ T cells sorted from blood. Subset noted: CD45RA-negative fraction. The receptors were sampled from a woman aged 30 to 39 in good health.

This clone appeared a few times. The chain carries TRBV6-6 and TRBJ2-1; 12 positions agree with TRBD2. The V segment lost 5 bases and the J segment 12 bases; nucleotides outside the gene matches: 8. The germline V gene encodes CDR1 MNHNY and CDR2 SVGAGI (reference sequence). The CDR3 consists of 14 residues. CDR3 bases: TGTGCCAGCAGTGTGACTAGCGGGAGTCTTCCGCAGTTCTTC. Amino acids: CASSVTSGSLPQFF.

This clone was observed a handful of times. The chain is built from TRBV27 and TRBJ1-2; 9 bases match TRBD1. Trimming removed 8 bases from V and 7 bases from J; junction bases left unmatched: 11. CDR3 length: 14 residues. Germline CDR1 reads MNHEY; CDR2 reads SMNVEV (reference sequence). The CDR3 DNA follows: TGTGCCAGCCTGTCATCACAGGGGGCGGCTGGCTACACCTTC. It yields the protein CASLSSQGAAGYTF.

The V call is TRBV19, the J call TRBJ1-4; D remains unclear. Trimming pared 1 base from V and 5 bases from J, leaving 11 bases between. The germline gives CDR1 LNHDA, CDR2 SQIVND (reference sequence). The CDR3 sequence is 15 residues long. CDR3 DNA: TGTGCCAGTAGTATAGTTGCAGGCCCGAATGAAAAACTGTTTTTT. Its translation: CASSIVAGPNEKLFF. Filled out from reference TRBV19 and TRBJ1-4, the complete variable domain reads DGGITQSPKYLFRKEGQNVTLSCEQNLNHDAMYWYRQDPGQGLRLIYYSQIVNDFQKGDIAEGYSVSREKKESFPLTVTSAQKNPTAFYLCASSIVAGPNEKLFFGSGTQLSVL.

J is TRBJ2-5 and V is TRBV21-1; the D call of TRBD2 is as the table states it, not checked on the DNA. TRBV21-1 is classified as a pseudogene. The CDR3 sequence is 14 residues long. CDR3 DNA: TGTGCCAGCAGCGGCCTGACTAGCGGGGAGTCCCAGTACTTC. Its protein is CASSGLTSGESQYF.

About this clone itself: In the same sample, other DNA sequences code for this CDR3. The chain carries TRBV5-8 and TRBJ2-2; D gene ambiguous. The V end was cut by 3 bases, the J end by 2 bases, with 5 bases between. The CDR3 runs 13 residues. Germline CDR1 reads SGHTS; CDR2 reads YDEGEE. CDR3 DNA sequence: TGTGCCAGCAGCTCTCGCAACACCGGGGAGCTGTTTTTT. Encoded protein: CASSSRNTGELFF.

The CDR3 coding sequence is TGTGCCAGCAGTGAAGCGCACGACAGAATCTATGGCTACACCTTC. Residues: CASSEAHDRIYGYTF. The gene calls are TRBV6-1 and TRBJ1-2; D possibly corresponds to TRBD1 (5 bases). Between the trimmed V and J ends, which lost 0 bases and 4 bases, there was a span of 12 bases. This CDR3 is built from 15 residues. Looked up from germline, CDR1 is MNHNS and CDR2 is SASEGT.

The gene calls are TRBV28 and TRBJ2-1; 9 nucleotides line up with TRBD2. Per the germline V gene, CDR1 is MDHEN and CDR2 is SYDVKM. CDR3 size: 14 residues. The V segment lost 7 bases and the J segment 10 bases; nucleotides outside the gene matches: 11. In nucleotides, the CDR3 is TGTGCCAGCACAGGGGCGGGAGGGGTCAAGGAGCAGTTCTTC. It encodes CASTGAGGVKEQFF.

This clone was seen more than once but under ten times. The genes are TRBV18 and TRBJ1-1; D gene uncertain. Trimming left V 8 bases short and J 1 base short, with 11 bases between. The germline CDR1 and CDR2 sequences are KGHSH and LQKENI. The CDR3 is 13 residues long. CDR3 bases: TGTGCCAGCGAAGCGACGGGGAACACTGAAGCTTTCTTT. Protein product: CASEATGNTEAFF.

The CDR3 bases are TGTGCCAGCAGTACCACAGGAGGCACAGATACGCAGTATTTT. Translated, it gives CASSTTGGTDTQYF. The J gene is TRBJ2-3, the V gene TRBV28; D perhaps matches TRBD1 (5 bases). CDR3 size: 14 residues. Deletions cut 5 bases from V and 1 base from J, with 10 bases between. Germline CDR1 MDHEN, CDR2 SYDVKM.

The V call is TRBV2, the J call TRBJ2-7; D is unclear. This CDR3 comprises 14 residues. CDR1 SNHLY and CDR2 FYNNEI come from the germline V gene. Trimming shortened V by 4 bases and J by 2 bases, and 12 bases separated the two germline ends. This CDR3 reads CASSAWQRPYEQYF. DNA of the CDR3: TGTGCCAGCAGTGCCTGGCAGCGCCCCTACGAGCAGTACTTC.

The chain couples TRBV7-2 to TRBJ2-2, with 11 positions matching TRBD2. The CDR3 extends over 15 amino acids. J lost 6 bases, V lost 3 bases, and 3 bases had no gene match. In germline, CDR1 is SGHTA, CDR2 FQGNSA. The CDR3 DNA follows: TGTGCCAGCAGCTTCCGGACTAGCGGGTCCGGGGAGCTGTTTTTT. Amino acids: CASSFRTSGSGELFF. Combining the CDR3 with reference TRBV7-2 and TRBJ2-2 gives the whole variable domain GAGVSQSPSNKVTEKGKDVELRCDPISGHTALYWYRQSLGQGLEFLIYFQGNSAPDKSGLPSDRFSAERTGGSVSTLTIQRTQQEDSAVYLCASSFRTSGSGELFFGEGSRLTVL.

In this sample, this clone turned up once. The chain carries TRBV27 and TRBJ2-2; TRBD2 matches at 7 bases. Losses at the gene ends were 2 bases for V and 1 base for J; bases not matched to a gene: 13. Germline V lookup: CDR1 MNHEY, CDR2 SMNVEV (reference sequence). The CDR3 length is 19 residues. The CDR3 sequence is CASSLVGLGGSENTGELFF. The CDR3 bases are TGTGCCAGCAGTTTAGTGGGCCTGGGCGGGAGTGAGAACACCGGGGAGCTGTTTTTT.

This chain joins TRBV5-1 and TRBJ2-7; 11 nucleotides agree with TRBD2. This CDR3 has 14 residues. Germline V lookup: CDR1 SGHRS, CDR2 YFSETQ. The ends lost 4 bases at V and 6 bases at J; junction bases unmatched: 6. CDR3 coding DNA: TGCGCCAGCAGCGGCCTAGCGGGAGGCCGCGAGCAGTACTTC. Translation gives CASSGLAGGREQYF.

This clone occurred a few times. V is TRBV15 and J is TRBJ2-1; tentative D call: TRBD2 (6 bases). Looked up from germline, CDR1 is LNHNV and CDR2 is YYDKDF (reference sequence). This CDR3 comprises 15 residues. V was pared by 4 bases and J by 4 bases, with 14 bases between. CDR3 residues: CATSNGRDGYNEQFF. DNA for the CDR3: TGTGCCACCAGCAATGGGCGGGATGGGTACAATGAGCAGTTCTTC.

This clone was counted only a few times. The chain couples TRBV18 to TRBJ2-1, with D uncertain. V shed 0 bases and J shed 5 bases, with 8 bases lying between them. Germline V gene data show CDR1 as KGHSH and CDR2 as LQKENI. There are 14 residues in the CDR3. This chain's CDR3 is CASSPPRPNNEQFF. The DNA of the CDR3 is TGTGCCAGCTCACCACCGAGGCCGAACAATGAGCAGTTCTTC.

The V call is TRBV7-9, the J call TRBJ2-5; D gene ambiguous. TRBJ2-7 matches the DNA end more closely, so the J call is doubtful. The germline CDR1 and CDR2 sequences are SEHNR and FQNEAQ (reference sequence). This CDR3 has 14 amino acids. The CDR3 spells CASSQQADSYEQYF. The CDR3 DNA is TGTGCCAGCAGCCAGCAGGCGGATTCCTACGAGCAGTACTTC.

The chain employs TRBV5-6 and TRBJ1-4; the D is unclear. Deletions cut 5 bases from V and 8 bases from J, with 13 bases between. This CDR3 region has 13 residues. Germline V CDR1 and CDR2: SGHDT, YYEEEE. CDR3 coding DNA: TGTGCCAGCAGTGATCGAATCCACGAAAAACTGTTTTTT. This sequence encodes CASSDRIHEKLFF.

The J gene is TRBJ2-1, the V gene TRBV2; no clear D. The germline V and J ends were trimmed by 6 bases and 2 bases, with 8 bases remaining between them. Germline V lookup: CDR1 SNHLY, CDR2 FYNNEI. The CDR3 consists of 13 residues. The CDR3 DNA sequence: TGTGCCAGCAGGCCCCGGGCCTACAATGAGCAGTTCTTC. Its translation is CASRPRAYNEQFF.

The V gene is TRBV7-9, the J gene TRBJ2-4; a weak D match, TRBD1 (6 bases). The V end lost 5 bases, the J end lost 6 bases, and 20 bases lay between the germline ends. The CDR3 is 16 amino acids. From germline, CDR1 is SEHNR and CDR2 FQNEAQ (reference sequence). The DNA for the CDR3 is TGTGCCAGCAGCCGACAGGACCCGTCGTCCGGAAACATTCAGTACTTC. It encodes CASSRQDPSSGNIQYF.